This T cell receptor beta chain stems from a study of blood T cell repertoires in COVID-19 (dated by TCRdb to about 2020). Study-wide context: Collaborator samples came from the United States, Italy and Spain and covered acute and convalescent phases of COVID-19. Samples were obtained from the ongoing ImmuneRACE study (first 160 participants) and from about 1,300 subjects provided by 6 global collaborators. Where available, HLA class I and class II types were taken from metadata supplied by the sample provider and were not determined by assay-based typing. The dataset comprised deeply sampled blood TCRbeta repertoires from subjects exposed to, actively infected with, or recovered from COVID-19. A de-identified subject ID, COVID-19 status, age in years and sex were almost always included in the sample metadata. The repertoires were made available in a free public database intended to serve as a resource for research on the immune response to SARS-CoV-2. The material from the prospective study consisted of cDNA or gDNA derived from T cells, B-cell-depleted T cells, or PBMCs.

Collaborating institutions collected whole blood in K2EDTA tubes following their own protocols. For TCRbeta analysis, collaborators shipped samples as frozen whole blood, isolated PBMCs, or DNA extracted from either of those sample types. TCRbeta CDR3 regions were amplified from genomic DNA by means of the immunoSEQ Assay, a bias-controlled multiplex PCR. The source study handled its data this way. Nucleated cell counts per sample were estimated from amplification of reference gene primers within the assay. To quantify the absolute abundance of each unique TCRbeta CDR3 rearrangement, sequence reads were collapsed and filtered. For each sample, productive Simpson clonality was calculated as the square root of Simpson's diversity index over productive rearrangements. The immuneACCESS repertoire file appears here via TCRdb, limited to in-frame rearrangements. These files lack a portion of the clones; in checked studies, under half of the deficit traces to unresolved V genes, and the cause of the others is not known. V and J calls and clone size are as listed in that table; D and trimming were resolved from the DNA. This sample lists roughly 160,000 clones; approximately 81% were detected once. The ten largest make up roughly 14% of the sample.

As regards this clone: Its binding antigen is unknown. No base qualities exist here, and no much larger clone lies one base off it.

Based on the germline V gene, the CDR1 and CDR2 sequences are SGHDT and YYEEEE. V gives up 3 bases and J gives up 0 bases, and the segment between their germline ends measures 12 bases. Including cysteine and phenylalanine, the CDR3 has 15 amino acids. The entry retains the CDR3 DNA only, 45 bases that are in frame from base 1. Study-wide findings and limitations: Clinical and demographic metadata were provided uncurated, with the amount varying by source and participant.

This sequence uses TRBV5-6 and TRBJ1-2; TRBD1 is possibly the D segment (6 matching bases). The sample comprised peripheral blood. The sequence was collected from a man between 18 and 29 years old with active or convalescent COVID-19. The CDR3 is CASSSTTGSNYGYTF. In nucleotides, the sequence is TGTGCCAGCAGCTCCACGACAGGTTCTAACTATGGCTACACCTTC.